This TCR beta chain was captured in a study of shared clonotypes between healthy human individuals. This clone was recorded once. With 1 base clipped from V and 4 bases from J, the junction kept 8 bases outside the gene matches. The V gene's germline CDR1 is MNHNS and CDR2 SASEGT. The CDR3 loop spans 18 amino acids. Using immunoSEQ multiplex PCR, the repertoire was profiled, and TCRdb retains in-frame clones only, with some absent. The table shows about 470,000 clones, with more than 75% occurring only once. The sequence came from a woman aged 40 to 50 in good health. Some clones in this sample may be carry-over from other donors' samples. Specimen: PBMCs. V gene TRBV6-1 combines with J gene TRBJ2-1, with TRBD2 matching over 12 bases. Here the CDR3 reads CASSEGRLAGAGYNEQFF. CDR3 bases: TGTGCCAGCAGTGAAGGACGACTAGCGGGAGCGGGATACAATGAGCAGTTCTTC.